A selection of T cell receptor beta chains follows, all from one sample in a study of blood T cell repertoires in COVID-19. Generated by immunoSEQ multiplex PCR, the TCRdb table keeps only in-frame clones and is missing some. This sample yields roughly 190,000 clones, of which around 85% are seen a single time; around 8% belongs to the top ten. Source material: peripheral blood. These receptors came from an older woman with acute or convalescent COVID-19. CDR3s include the opening cysteine and the closing phenylalanine or tryptophan. D genes are given only for firm matches. Size tells how often a clone was seen (once, few, many) or the class of an expanded clone, and some rows leave it out.

clone_size	v_call	j_call	d_call	cdr3_aa	cdr3_nt
.	TRBV11-3	TRBJ2-1	TRBD2	CASSPLAGAREQFF	TGTGCCAGCAGCCCCTTGGCGGGAGCGCGGGAGCAGTTCTTC
.	TRBV5-1	TRBJ1-1	.	CASTSNIGGTEAFF	TGCGCCAGCACCTCGAACATAGGGGGCACTGAAGCTTTCTTT
few	TRBV11-2	TRBJ2-2	.	CASSPITGSTGELFF	TGTGCCAGCAGCCCCATTACTGGGAGCACCGGGGAGCTGTTTTTT
.	TRBV19	TRBJ1-1	TRBD1	CASSIQGAGNTEAFF	TGTGCCAGTAGTATACAGGGGGCAGGTAACACTGAAGCTTTCTTT
once	TRBV19	TRBJ2-1	.	CASSQTGLSYNEQFF	TGTGCCAGTAGCCAAACAGGCCTCTCCTACAATGAGCAGTTCTTC
.	TRBV6-5	TRBJ2-1	TRBD2	CASSSRLAGGNEQFF	TGTGCCAGCAGTTCAAGGCTAGCGGGAGGGAATGAGCAGTTCTTC
once	TRBV5-1	TRBJ1-1	TRBD1	CASSLGTGASTEAFF	TGCGCCAGCAGCTTGGGCACAGGGGCTAGCACTGAAGCTTTCTTT
.	TRBV7-9	TRBJ2-1	.	CASSGYRGLLGRNEQFF	TGTGCCAGCAGCGGATACCGGGGCCTCTTGGGGAGGAATGAGCAGTTCTTC
once	TRBV5-1	TRBJ2-3	TRBD2	CASSIAGGQGNTQYF	TGCGCCAGCAGCATAGCGGGAGGGCAGGGGAATACGCAGTATTTT
.	TRBV15	TRBJ1-1	.	CATSRDRLTEAFF	TGTGCCACCAGCAGAGACCGCCTAACTGAAGCTTTCTTT
.	TRBV11-2	TRBJ1-4	TRBD1	CASRKGQHNEKLFF	TGTGCCAGCCGCAAGGGACAGCATAATGAAAAACTGTTTTTT
.	TRBV5-4	TRBJ2-2	.	CASSPSGGDSGELFF	TGTGCCAGCAGCCCCTCCGGGGGAGACTCCGGGGAGCTGTTTTTT
.	TRBV7-8	TRBJ1-5	TRBD1	CASSEFFGTGATQNQPQHF	TGTGCCAGCAGCGAGTTCTTTGGGACAGGCGCAACCCAAAATCAGCCCCAGCATTTT
.	TRBV20-1	TRBJ2-3	.	CSAIPYDTQYF	TGCAGTGCTATTCCGTATGATACGCAGTATTTT
.	TRBV7-2	TRBJ1-2	TRBD1	CASSLDRGLGYGYTF	TGTGCCAGCAGCTTGGACAGGGGGCTAGGCTATGGCTACACCTTC
.	TRBV28	TRBJ2-7	TRBD2	CASTLGSGRSEQYF	TGTGCCAGCACCCTTGGGAGCGGGAGGAGCGAGCAGTACTTC
.	TRBV12-3/TRBV12-4	TRBJ2-1	.	CASSLGNVRQFF	TGTGCCAGCAGTTTAGGAAACGTGAGGCAGTTCTTC
.	TRBV6-5	TRBJ1-2	TRBD1	CASSPGTGANYGYTF	TGTGCCAGCAGCCCCGGGACAGGCGCTAACTATGGCTACACCTTC
.	TRBV19	TRBJ1-1	.	CASSIRAEAFF	TGTGCCAGTAGTATTCGGGCTGAAGCTTTCTTT
.	TRBV6-5	TRBJ1-2	TRBD1	CASSFRPQTGDYGYTF	TGTGCCAGCAGTTTTCGACCCCAGACAGGGGACTATGGCTACACCTTC
.	TRBV6-1	TRBJ1-4	.	CASSYLQGGEKLFF	TGTGCCAGCAGTTATCTTCAGGGAGGTGAAAAACTGTTTTTT
.	TRBV11-2	TRBJ2-1	.	CASSLDRGGRSYNEQFF	TGTGCCAGCAGCTTAGATCGAGGCGGGCGCTCCTACAATGAGCAGTTCTTC
.	TRBV9	TRBJ2-3	TRBD2	CASSVSGTSGRGRTDTQYF	TGTGCCAGCAGCGTCTCCGGGACTAGCGGGAGAGGCCGGACAGATACGCAGTATTTT
.	TRBV5-1	TRBJ1-4	.	CASSPLLVGPNEKLFF	TGCGCCAGCAGCCCACTTCTAGTCGGTCCTAATGAAAAACTGTTTTTT
.	TRBV13	TRBJ1-1	TRBD1	CASSPGTGRTEAFF	TGTGCCAGCAGCCCGGGGACAGGGCGCACTGAAGCTTTCTTT
.	TRBV11-2	TRBJ2-2	.	CASSLQTTDTGELFF	TGTGCCAGCAGCTTGCAGACTACCGACACCGGGGAGCTGTTTTTT
.	TRBV10-3	TRBJ2-7	TRBD2	CAISDSSGYEQYF	TGTGCCATCAGTGATTCTAGCGGCTACGAGCAGTACTTC
.	TRBV6-5	TRBJ1-5	TRBD1	CASRPGQGNNQPQHF	TGTGCCAGCAGGCCGGGACAGGGGAACAATCAGCCCCAGCATTTT
.	TRBV5-1	TRBJ1-6	TRBD1	CASSQGQGNSPLHF	TGCGCCAGCAGCCAGGGACAGGGGAATTCACCCCTCCACTTT
.	TRBV28	TRBJ2-5	TRBD2	CASSLGRDTQYF	TGTGCCAGCAGTTTGGGGAGGGATACCCAGTACTTC